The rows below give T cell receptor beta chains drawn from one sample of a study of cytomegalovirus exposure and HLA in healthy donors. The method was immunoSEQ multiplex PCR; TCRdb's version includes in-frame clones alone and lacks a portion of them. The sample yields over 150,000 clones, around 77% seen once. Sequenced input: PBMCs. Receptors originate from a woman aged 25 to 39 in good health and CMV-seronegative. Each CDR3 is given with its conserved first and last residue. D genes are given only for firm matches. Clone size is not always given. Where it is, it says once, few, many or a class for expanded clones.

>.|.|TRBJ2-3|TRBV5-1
TGCGCCAGCAGCGCACCGATACTAGGCCTATTGGGCACAGATACGCAGTATTTT
CASSAPILGLLGTDTQYF
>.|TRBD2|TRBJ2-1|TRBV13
TGTGCCAGCAGCACGGGACTAGCGGGAGTCAAGGATGAGCAGTTCTTC
CASSTGLAGVKDEQFF
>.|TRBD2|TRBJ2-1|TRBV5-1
TGCGCCAGCAGCTGGACTAGCGGGGGGGCCCCCTACAATGAGCAGTTCTTC
CASSWTSGGAPYNEQFF
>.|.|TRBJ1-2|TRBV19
TGTGCCAGTAGTCTCCGGGGTGGCTATGGCTACACCTTC
CASSLRGGYGYTF
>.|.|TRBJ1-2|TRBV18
TGTGCCAGCTCGCGGGGCCCTAGCTATGGCTACACCTTC
CASSRGPSYGYTF
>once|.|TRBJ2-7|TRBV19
TGTGCCAGTAGTCCAACTAGAGGGACACGAACTATGTACGAGCAGTACTTC
CASSPTRGTRTMYEQYF
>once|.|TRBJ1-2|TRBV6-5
TGTGCCAGCAGTTACTGGCGGGGAACTGGGGGCTACACCTTC
CASSYWRGTGGYTF
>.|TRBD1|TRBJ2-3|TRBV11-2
TGTGCCAGCAGCCAAGGGACAGGGAAGCGGTATGATACGCAGTATTTT
CASSQGTGKRYDTQYF
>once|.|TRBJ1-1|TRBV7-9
TGTGCCAGCAGCCCTCACGCGGGGACTGAAGCTTTCTTT
CASSPHAGTEAFF
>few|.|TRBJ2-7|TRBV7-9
TGTGCCAGCAGCCCGCCCGACAAGGTCCGCCTCGAGCAGTACTTC
CASSPPDKVRLEQYF
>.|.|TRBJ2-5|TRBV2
TGTGCCAGCAGTGAATACACCGCGGCCCAAGGGACCCAGTACTTC
CASSEYTAAQGTQYF
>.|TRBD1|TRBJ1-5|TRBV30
TGTGCCTGGAGTGTTAAAGTGACAGGGCTGAGCAATCAGCCCCAGCATTTT
CAWSVKVTGLSNQPQHF
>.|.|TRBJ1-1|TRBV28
TGTGCCAGCAGTGGGGGGACTGAAGCTTTCTTT
CASSGGTEAFF
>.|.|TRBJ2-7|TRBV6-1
TGTGCCAGCAGTGTAACATGGGAGCAGTACTTC
CASSVTWEQYF
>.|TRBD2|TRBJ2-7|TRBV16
TGTGCCAGCAGCCAATCTTCGGCTAGCGGGGGGAGATCCTACGAGCAGTACTTC
CASSQSSASGGRSYEQYF
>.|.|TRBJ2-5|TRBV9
TGTGCCAGCAGCGTATCGGGGTCGAAAGAGACCCAGTACTTC
CASSVSGSKETQYF
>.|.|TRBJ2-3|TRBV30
TGTGCCCTGGAGGGGGGGGGCACAGATACGCAGTATTTT
CALEGGGTDTQYF
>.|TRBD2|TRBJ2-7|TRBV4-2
TGTGCCAGCAGCCAAGTGTTGGGGACTAGCGGGCTCGAGCAGTACTTC
CASSQVLGTSGLEQYF
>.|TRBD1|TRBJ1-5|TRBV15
TGTGCCACCAGCAGAGTCATACAGGGGGATCAGCCCCAGCATTTT
CATSRVIQGDQPQHF
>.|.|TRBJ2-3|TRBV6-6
TGTGCCAGCAGTTACATCACGGGGGGCTCGGATACGCAGTATTTT
CASSYITGGSDTQYF
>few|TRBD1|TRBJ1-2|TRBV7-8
TGTGCCAGCAGCCAACAGGGGGCTTATGTAGGCTACACCTTC
CASSQQGAYVGYTF
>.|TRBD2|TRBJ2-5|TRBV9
TGTGCCAGCAGCCCCCGGGTAGCGGGGGGTGAGACCCAGTACTTC
CASSPRVAGGETQYF
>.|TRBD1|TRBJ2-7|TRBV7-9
TGTGCCAGCAGCTCCGACAGGGGGCGAACCTACGAGCAGTACTTC
CASSSDRGRTYEQYF
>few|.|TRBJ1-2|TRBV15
TGTGCCACCAGCACCTTGAAAAGGACAAGCCATGGCTACACCTTC
CATSTLKRTSHGYTF
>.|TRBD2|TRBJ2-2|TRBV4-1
TGCGCCAGCAGCCAGAGCGTAGCGGGGGGGGATAACACCGGGGAGCTGTTTTTT
CASSQSVAGGDNTGELFF
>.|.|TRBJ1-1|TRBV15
TGTGCCACCAGTATTGGGGAGGCGACTGAAGCTTTCTTT
CATSIGEATEAFF
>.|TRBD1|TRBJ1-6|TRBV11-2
TGTGCCAGCAGCGGAGGAGGGGGCTGGAATTCACCCCTCCACTTT
CASSGGGGWNSPLHF
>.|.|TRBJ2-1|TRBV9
TGTGCCAGCAGCGAACAGGGTCGGCAATATCATGAGCAGTTCTTC
CASSEQGRQYHEQFF
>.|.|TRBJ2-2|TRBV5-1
TGCGCCAGCAGCTTGGAGGGGGTCCCCGGGGAGCTGTTTTTT
CASSLEGVPGELFF
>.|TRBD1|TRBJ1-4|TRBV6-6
TGTGCCAGCAGAACCCCGACAGGGACTAATGAAAAACTGTTTTTT
CASRTPTGTNEKLFF
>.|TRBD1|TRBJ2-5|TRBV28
TGTGCCAGCAGTTTAAAGGGACAGGGGAGAGAGACCCAGTACTTC
CASSLKGQGRETQYF
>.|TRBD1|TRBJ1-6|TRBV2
TGTGCCAGCATTCCCGGGACAGGGGGCTTTAATTCACCCCTCCACTTT
CASIPGTGGFNSPLHF
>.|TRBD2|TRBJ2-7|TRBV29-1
TGCAGCGTTTTGGTTCCCCTCCTCAGGAACTTCGGGGGGTACGAGCAGTACTTC
CSVLVPLLRNFGGYEQYF
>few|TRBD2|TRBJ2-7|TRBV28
TGTGCCAGCAGTGAGAGCGGGGGTGTTTGCGTGCAGTACTTC
CASSESGGVCVQYF
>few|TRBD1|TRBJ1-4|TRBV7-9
TGTGCCAGCAGCGCAAAGGGACAGGGGAGAGCTAATGAAAAACTGTTTTTT
CASSAKGQGRANEKLFF
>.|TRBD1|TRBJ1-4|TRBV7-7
TGTGCTAGCAGCACCGGGACAGGTCATGAAAAACTGTTTTTT
CASSTGTGHEKLFF
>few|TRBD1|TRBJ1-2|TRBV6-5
TGTGCCAGCAGTTACTCAGGGACAGGGGGAGACGGCTACACCTTC
CASSYSGTGGDGYTF
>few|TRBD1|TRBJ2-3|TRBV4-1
TGCGCCAGCAGCCACGGACAGGACAGCACAGATACGCAGTATTTT
CASSHGQDSTDTQYF
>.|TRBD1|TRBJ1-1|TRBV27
TGTGCCAGCAGTGCCGGGACAGGGTCGAACACTGAAGCTTTCTTT
CASSAGTGSNTEAFF
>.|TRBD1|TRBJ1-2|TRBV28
TGTGCCAGCAGTGTTCCAGGGGGGAACTATGGCTACACCTTC
CASSVPGGNYGYTF
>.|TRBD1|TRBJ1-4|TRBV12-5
TGTGCTAGTGGTTTGGGACAGGGGAGTGATGAAAAACTGTTTTTT
CASGLGQGSDEKLFF
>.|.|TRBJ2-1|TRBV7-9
TGTGCCAGCAGCGAAAGACTAGGCAACACGATCTTC
CASSERLGNTIF
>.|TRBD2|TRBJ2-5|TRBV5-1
TGCGCCAGCAGCTTACTAGCGGGAGGCCAAGAGACCCAGTACTTC
CASSLLAGGQETQYF
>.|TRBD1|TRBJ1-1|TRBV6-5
TGTGCCAGCAGTCCAGGGGGCACTGAAGCTTTCTTT
CASSPGGTEAFF
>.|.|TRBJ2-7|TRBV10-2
TGCGCCAGCAGGGACAGAAGTTTCTACGAGCAGTACTTC
CASRDRSFYEQYF
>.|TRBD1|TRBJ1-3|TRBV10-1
TGCGCCAGCCGGGACAGGGCGTCTGGAAACACCATATATTTT
CASRDRASGNTIYF
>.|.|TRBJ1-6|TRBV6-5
TGTGCCATTTCGAGGGGGGGGCAGGGTAATTCACCCCTCCACTTT
CAISRGGQGNSPLHF
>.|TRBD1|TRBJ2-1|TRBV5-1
TGCGCCAGCAGCCCTCTGACAGGGGAATACAATGAGCAGTTCTTC
CASSPLTGEYNEQFF
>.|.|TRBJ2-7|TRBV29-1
TGCAGCGTTCTAGACTACGAGCAGTACTTC
CSVLDYEQYF
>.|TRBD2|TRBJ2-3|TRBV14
TGTGCCAGCAGCCCGCGGGGGGCAAGCACAGATACGCAGTATTTT
CASSPRGASTDTQYF
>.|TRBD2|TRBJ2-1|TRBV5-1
TGCGCCAGCAGCATACAGGGTGCCGGGACTAGGTCTGAGCAGTTCTTC
CASSIQGAGTRSEQFF
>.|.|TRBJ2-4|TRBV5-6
TGTGCCAGCAGCTCCGGGGGTGCCAAAAACATTCAGTACTTC
CASSSGGAKNIQYF
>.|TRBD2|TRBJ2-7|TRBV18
TGTGCCAGCTCACCGAGCGGGGGCAGCTACGAGCAGTACTTC
CASSPSGGSYEQYF
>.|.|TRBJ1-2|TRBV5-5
TGTGCCAGCAGCTTTTCTCTCACTCGTAGCGAAGTTACCTATGGCTACACCTTC
CASSFSLTRSEVTYGYTF
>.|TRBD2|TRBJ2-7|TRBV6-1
TGTGCCAGCAGTGAAGCCCTCCCACTAGCGGGAGGTGGCGAGCAGTACTTC
CASSEALPLAGGGEQYF